These T cell receptor beta chains were read from a single sample in a study of blood T cell repertoires in COVID-19. Method: immunoSEQ multiplex PCR; TCRdb's copy keeps in-frame clones and lacks some. This table has around 9,200 clones, roughly 90% appearing once. Sequenced material: peripheral blood. The receptors come from a man aged 60-69 years with acute or convalescent COVID-19. Both conserved end residues are part of each CDR3. D genes are given only for firm matches. A row's size may be missing; if present it is once, few, many or a size class.

D: NA
V: TRBV9
size: NA
J: TRBJ2-1
CDR3: CASSVEWRGEQFF
DNA: TGTGCCAGCAGCGTAGAGTGGCGGGGAGAGCAGTTCTTC

D: NA
V: TRBV5-4
size: NA
J: TRBJ2-5
CDR3: CASSSRRSRGGGETQYF
DNA: TGTGCCAGCAGCTCTCGCCGTAGCCGGGGTGGAGGGGAGACCCAGTACTTC

D: TRBD1
V: TRBV19
size: NA
J: TRBJ2-2
CDR3: CASSRGQGPSTGELFF
DNA: TGTGCCAGTAGTAGGGGACAGGGGCCGTCGACCGGGGAGCTGTTTTTT

D: NA
V: TRBV5-6
size: NA
J: TRBJ1-2
CDR3: CASSLDRTVVDGYTF
DNA: TGTGCCAGCAGCTTGGACAGGACGGTCGTGGATGGCTACACCTTC

D: NA
V: TRBV30
size: NA
J: TRBJ1-4
CDR3: CAWSPQGTTNEKLFF
DNA: TGTGCCTGGTCCCCTCAGGGCACAACTAATGAAAAACTGTTTTTT

D: TRBD2
V: TRBV13
size: NA
J: TRBJ2-7
CDR3: CASSDRGTSEAEEQYF
DNA: TGTGCCAGCAGCGACCGCGGGACTAGCGAGGCGGAAGAGCAGTACTTC

D: NA
V: TRBV6-5
size: NA
J: TRBJ2-2
CDR3: CATTIVSGELFF
DNA: TGTGCCACCACGATAGTGTCTGGGGAGCTGTTTTTT

D: NA
V: TRBV7-6
size: NA
J: TRBJ2-7
CDR3: CASSPVGSQGGEQYF
DNA: TGTGCCAGCAGCCCCGTCGGGAGCCAGGGGGGCGAGCAGTACTTC

D: TRBD1
V: TRBV5-1
size: once
J: TRBJ1-4
CDR3: CASSLQGSTNEKLFF
DNA: TGCGCCAGCAGCTTACAGGGGTCCACTAATGAAAAACTGTTTTTT

D: TRBD2
V: TRBV6-1
size: NA
J: TRBJ2-5
CDR3: CASSESRLAAQETQYF
DNA: TGTGCCAGCAGTGAAAGTCGACTAGCGGCCCAAGAGACCCAGTACTTC

D: NA
V: TRBV5-1
size: NA
J: TRBJ1-1
CDR3: CASSLNPERNTEAFF
DNA: TGCGCCAGCAGCTTGAACCCTGAGCGGAACACTGAAGCTTTCTTT

D: NA
V: TRBV11-2
size: NA
J: TRBJ1-2
CDR3: CASSLEVSGGYTF
DNA: TGTGCCAGCAGCTTAGAGGTCTCAGGGGGCTACACCTTC

D: TRBD2
V: TRBV19
size: NA
J: TRBJ2-3
CDR3: CASRPAPRGVAGRTDTQYF
DNA: TGTGCCAGTAGGCCTGCCCCTCGGGGGGTAGCGGGGCGCACAGATACGCAGTATTTT

D: NA
V: TRBV9
size: few
J: TRBJ1-5
CDR3: CASSVGGRSNQPQHF
DNA: TGTGCCAGCAGCGTAGGGGGCAGAAGCAATCAGCCCCAGCATTTT

D: TRBD1
V: TRBV27
size: NA
J: TRBJ1-2
CDR3: CASRPDRVSGYTF
DNA: TGTGCCAGCAGGCCCGACAGGGTATCCGGCTACACCTTC

D: TRBD1
V: TRBV28
size: once
J: TRBJ1-2
CDR3: CASSSLRQGHYGYTF
DNA: TGTGCCAGCAGCTCACTAAGACAGGGTCACTATGGCTACACCTTC

D: TRBD1
V: TRBV4-1
size: NA
J: TRBJ2-2
CDR3: CASRQEKGYRGTNTGELFF
DNA: TGCGCCAGCAGACAGGAAAAGGGGTACAGGGGGACGAACACCGGGGAGCTGTTTTTT

D: TRBD2
V: TRBV29-1
size: NA
J: TRBJ2-5
CDR3: CSPDRLAGSETQYF
DNA: TGCAGCCCAGACAGGCTAGCGGGGTCTGAGACCCAGTACTTC

D: TRBD1
V: TRBV28
size: NA
J: TRBJ1-2
CDR3: CASSRTGPLYGYTF
DNA: TGTGCCAGCAGCCGGACAGGGCCCCTATATGGCTACACCTTC

D: TRBD2
V: TRBV6-5
size: NA
J: TRBJ2-3
CDR3: CASIPPGLAGPQNF
DNA: TGTGCCAGCATTCCGCCGGGACTAGCGGGCCCCCAGAATTTT

D: TRBD1
V: TRBV2
size: NA
J: TRBJ1-5
CDR3: CASRTGGSQPQHF
DNA: TGTGCCAGCAGAACAGGGGGCAGTCAGCCCCAGCATTTT

D: TRBD1
V: TRBV6-1
size: NA
J: TRBJ1-2
CDR3: CASSEDRVSYGYTF
DNA: TGTGCCAGCAGTGAGGACAGGGTGAGCTATGGCTACACCTTC